This entry lists 31 T cell receptor beta chains sequenced from one sample in a study of Graves' ophthalmopathy and Graves' hyperthyroidism. As the template, RNA transcripts were used to amplify TCR beta CDR3 regions. HTBI primers primed a first-round RT-PCR, and a second-round multiplex PCR followed. TCRdb reprocessed the multiplex PCR reads via MiXCR and lists one record per CDR3 protein. The table has 900,000 to 1,200,000 distinct CDR3 sequences, roughly 35% seen once. The source material was peripheral blood or thyroid tissue (not recorded which). These receptors came from an adult man with Graves' hyperthyroidism.

This clonotype occurred many times. The genes are TRBV12-3 or TRBV12-4 and TRBJ1-6; weak D call: TRBD1 (6 bases). This CDR3 is built from 14 residues. Trimming pared 3 bases from V and 9 bases from J, leaving 12 bases between. CDR3 region: CASSFSGVGSPLHF. CDR3 in DNA: TGTGCCAGCAGTTTTTCAGGGGTTGGTTCACCCCTCCACTTT.

The table lists this clonotype with many counts. This rearrangement joins TRBV9 to TRBJ1-2, with a tentative D call TRBD1 (5 bases). Germline-derived CDR1 and CDR2 are SGDLS and YYNGEE. The CDR3 is 15 residues long. The V end was cut by 0 bases, the J end by 4 bases, with 13 bases between. CDR3 coding DNA: TGTGCCAGCAGCGTAGCGGGGGGACCGTCCTATGGCTACACCTTC. As protein: CASSVAGGPSYGYTF. Full variable domain (outside the CDR3, taken from reference TRBV9 and TRBJ1-2): DSGVTQTPKHLITATGQRVTLRCSPRSGDLSVYWYQQSLDQGLQFLIQYYNGEERAKGNILERFSAQQFPDLHSELNLSSLELGDSALYFCASSVAGGPSYGYTFGSGTRLTVV.

This clonotype was recorded a few times. The genes are TRBV7-2 and TRBJ2-7; 9 positions agree with TRBD1. The CDR3 loop spans 16 amino acids. V was pared by 3 bases and J by 6 bases, with 12 bases of the junction left unmatched. Germline V CDR1 and CDR2: SGHTA, FQGNSA. CDR3 sequence: CASSLGQGYRSREQYF. The CDR3 bases are TGTGCCAGCAGCTTGGGACAGGGTTATCGAAGTCGCGAGCAGTACTTC.

This clonotype was counted ten times or more. The chain joins TRBV9 to TRBJ1-2, with D possibly being TRBD1 (5 bases). Looked up from germline, CDR1 is SGDLS and CDR2 is YYNGEE. V was clipped by 4 bases and J by 1 base, with 11 bases between them. The CDR3 runs to 14 residues. The CDR3 DNA follows: TGTGCCAGCAGCCCAAGACAGTATAACTATGGCTACACCTTC. Translated: CASSPRQYNYGYTF.

The V call is TRBV20-1, the J call TRBJ1-1; D not resolved. Per the germline V gene, CDR1 is DFQATT and CDR2 is SNEGSKA (reference sequence). Trimming removed 3 bases from V and 0 bases from J, with 8 bases in between. The CDR3 extends over 13 amino acids. The CDR3 reads CSASYGVNTEAFF. The CDR3 DNA sequence: TGCAGTGCTAGTTACGGAGTGAACACTGAAGCTTTCTTT.

The V call is TRBV10-3, the J call TRBJ2-5, with a weak D call TRBD2 (7 bases). Trimming left V 10 bases short and J 2 bases short, with 20 bases between. Germline V gives CDR1 ENHRY, CDR2 SYGVKD. CDR3 size: 15 residues. This chain's CDR3 is CASKQGGARQETQYF. CDR3 DNA sequence: TGTGCCAGCAAGCAAGGGGGGGCGCGTCAAGAGACCCAGTACTTC.

The table lists this clonotype with many counts. The chain joins TRBV7-2 to TRBJ2-7, with 16 bases that match TRBD2. The trim removed 6 bases at V and 4 bases at J, leaving 6 bases unmatched. Germline-derived CDR1 and CDR2 are SGHTA and FQGNSA. CDR3 size: 16 residues. The CDR3 DNA sequence: TGTGCCAGCAGGGGACTAGCGGGAGGGACCGCTTACGAGCAGTACTTC. As protein: CASRGLAGGTAYEQYF.

This clonotype appeared many times. This chain uses TRBV2 with TRBJ1-1; no clear D gene. The CDR3 spans 13 residues. Germline CDR1 is SNHLY and CDR2 is FYNNEI. V lost 2 bases, J lost 4 bases, and 8 bases lay in between. The CDR3: CASSESPATEAFF. The CDR3 DNA follows: TGTGCCAGCAGTGAATCTCCTGCCACTGAAGCTTTCTTT. The full variable domain, in which reference TRBV2 and TRBJ1-1 provide the parts outside the CDR3, is EPEVTQTPSHQVTQMGQEVILRCVPISNHLYFYWYRQILGQKVEFLVSFYNNEISEKSEIFDDQFSVERPDGSNFTLKIRSTKLEDSAMYFCASSESPATEAFFGQGTRLTVV.

This clonotype was seen repeatedly, ten times or more. The chain carries TRBV12-3 or TRBV12-4 and TRBJ2-7; TRBD2 aligns across 7 bases. The CDR3 contains 14 residues. The V gene end was trimmed by 5 bases and the J gene end by 6 bases; junction bases not matched to a gene: 10. CDR3 residues: CASSTAGARTEQYF. The CDR3 coding sequence is TGTGCCAGCAGTACGGCGGGAGCACGAACCGAGCAGTACTTC.

The J gene is TRBJ1-6, the V gene TRBV25-1, with 7 bases fitting TRBD1. Germline V gene sequence: CDR1 MGHDK, CDR2 SYGVNS. V shed 5 bases, J shed 11 bases, and the junction held 6 bases outside the gene matches. This CDR3 spans 13 amino acids. The CDR3 nucleotides read TGTGCCAGCAGTCCCCAACAGGGGACACCCCTCCACTTT. Its protein is CASSPQQGTPLHF.

This clonotype was picked up many times. At one end the junction does not follow the germline gene, possibly because of a read error. This sequence joins TRBV5-1 and TRBJ2-2, with TRBD2 matching 14 bases. Looked up from germline, CDR1 is SGHRS and CDR2 is YFSETQ. The CDR3 consists of 16 residues. The CDR3: CASSPGLAGVTGELFF. The CDR3 DNA follows: TGTGCCAGCAGCCCGGGACTAGCGGGAGTAACCGGGGAGCTGTTTTTT.

This clonotype was found many times. J is TRBJ2-2 and V is TRBV20-1; 7 nucleotides agree with TRBD2. The V gene's germline CDR1 is DFQATT and CDR2 SNEGSKA (reference sequence). The length of the CDR3 is 15 residues. Trimming removed 6 bases from V and 1 base from J; junction bases left unmatched: 8. The CDR3 DNA reads TGCAGTGCCATCATGGGGGGGATGAACACCGGGGAGCTGTTTTTT. Protein product: CSAIMGGMNTGELFF.

This clonotype appeared a few times. The chain recombines TRBV5-8 with TRBJ1-5; no definite D call. Germline values: CDR1 SGHTS, CDR2 YDEGEE. The CDR3 has 13 amino acids. The V end was cut by 1 base, the J end by 3 bases, with 5 bases between. CDR3 protein: CASSLFFNQPQHF. CDR3 sequence (DNA): TGTGCCAGCAGCTTGTTTTTCAATCAGCCCCAGCATTTT.

Details on this clonotype: This could be a read error, since a much larger clone is one nucleotide away. The V gene is TRBV11-2, the J gene TRBJ1-5; D unresolved. Germline CDR1 SGHAT, CDR2 FQNNGV. The CDR3 totals 15 residues. The CDR3: CAGSLFGLSGQPQHF. CDR3 coding DNA: TGTGCCGGCAGCTTATTCGGGTTGAGCGGTCAGCCCCAGCATTTT. The full variable domain, with the rest looked up from reference TRBV11-2 and TRBJ1-5, is EAGVAQSPRYKIIEKRQSVAFWCNPISGHATLYWYQQILGQGPKLLIQFQNNGVVDDSQLPKDRFSAERLKGVDSTLKIQPAKLEDSAVYLCAGSLFGLSGQPQHFGDGTRLSIL.

Of note for this clonotype: Germline and junction disagree at one end, which may indicate a read error. J is TRBJ2-5 and V is TRBV5-1; D could derive from TRBD1 or TRBD2 (6 bases each). CDR3 length equals 14 residues. CDR1 SGHRS and CDR2 YFSETQ come from the germline V gene. The CDR3 nucleotides are TGTGCCAGCAGCCGGGAGCAGGGGAGAGAGACCCAGTACTTC. It encodes CASSREQGRETQYF.

The CDR3 DNA follows: TGTGCCAGCAGTTTTCCTCAGCCCTTCTACGAGCAGTACTTC. Translating gives CASSFPQPFYEQYF. V and J are TRBV28 and TRBJ2-7, with D hard to call. Germline lookup yields CDR1 MDHEN and CDR2 SYDVKM. The CDR3 has 14 residues. The ends were cut back, 3 bases at V and 3 bases at J, with 12 bases in the middle.

The J gene is TRBJ1-4, the V gene TRBV20-1; no reliable D call. Germline loops: CDR1 DFQATT, CDR2 SNEGSKA (reference sequence). CDR3 length: 15 amino acids. V was shortened by 0 bases and J by 3 bases, with 11 bases between the two germline ends. The CDR3 sequence: CSARDRRTPNEKLFF. The CDR3 DNA follows: TGCAGTGCTAGAGATCGACGGACGCCTAATGAAAAACTGTTTTTT.

This clonotype has at least ten counts. The chain couples TRBV6-1 to TRBJ1-6, with D possibly matching TRBD1 (6 bases). The CDR3 is 15 residues long. V lost 3 bases and J 7 bases, leaving 13 bases between the germline ends. Germline V gene sequence: CDR1 MNHNS, CDR2 SASEGT. In DNA, the CDR3 is TGTGCCAGCAGTGACCACAGGGCGGTCAATTCACCCCTCCACTTT. Translated, it gives CASSDHRAVNSPLHF.

This clonotype was counted between two and nine times. The chain couples TRBV6-6 to TRBJ2-7, with D hard to call. Germline V gives CDR1 MNHNY, CDR2 SVGAGI (reference sequence). Trimming removed 0 bases from V and 2 bases from J, with 14 bases in between. The CDR3 is made up of 16 amino acids. CDR3 sequence reads: CASSYSIGLRTYEQYF. The CDR3 nucleotides read TGTGCCAGCAGTTACTCGATTGGTCTGAGAACCTACGAGCAGTACTTC.

In this sample, this clonotype turned up many times. The rearrangement uses TRBV19 and TRBJ2-2; possible D gene TRBD1, 6 bases. The CDR3 runs to 17 residues. From germline, CDR1 is LNHDA and CDR2 SQIVND (reference sequence). Deletions cut 7 bases from V and 0 bases from J, with 18 bases between. CDR3 sequence reads: CASMGIRDTSNTGELFF. In nucleotides, the CDR3 is TGTGCCAGTATGGGGATCCGGGACACCTCGAACACCGGGGAGCTGTTTTTT.

In its sample, this clonotype was seen many times. The rearrangement links TRBV15 to TRBJ2-7; D is ambiguous. Trimming stripped 9 bases from V and 0 bases from J, with 6 bases between. Per germline, CDR1 LNHNV and CDR2 YYDKDF (reference sequence). The CDR3 runs to 11 residues. The CDR3 DNA reads TGTGCCACAGCCGACTCCTACGAGCAGTACTTC. Protein: CATADSYEQYF.

The V gene is TRBV10-3, the J gene TRBJ1-2; D not resolved. Deletions cut 4 bases from V and 2 bases from J, with 14 bases between. The CDR3 is 15 amino acids. CDR1 and CDR2 from the germline V gene are ENHRY and SYGVKD. The CDR3 sequence: CAISATQRTNYGYTF. CDR3 coding DNA: TGTGCCATCAGTGCAACACAGCGAACGAACTATGGCTACACCTTC.

The chain couples TRBV14 to TRBJ1-2; possible D gene TRBD1, 5 bases. Deletions cut 2 bases from V and 13 bases from J, with 11 bases between. The CDR3 sequence is 11 residues long. Germline V CDR1 and CDR2: SGHDN, FVKESK. The CDR3 DNA follows: TGTGCCAGCAGCCAACACGGGGGATTCACCTTC. Translated: CASSQHGGFTF. Variable domain in full (rest from reference TRBV14 and TRBJ1-2): EAGVTQFPSHSVIEKGQTVTLRCDPISGHDNLYWYRRVMGKEIKFLLHFVKESKQDESGMPNNRFLAERTGGTYSTLKVQPAELEDSGVYFCASSQHGGFTFGSGTRLTVV.

This clonotype was recorded a few times. The gene calls are TRBV4-3 and TRBJ1-5; weak D call: TRBD1 (5 bases). Looked up from germline, CDR1 is LGHNA and CDR2 is YSLEER. The CDR3 spans 14 residues. The V and J ends lost 4 bases and 6 bases respectively, with 13 bases between them. CDR3 loop: CASSRDGGLQPQHF. The CDR3 region has the DNA TGCGCCAGCAGCCGGGACGGGGGACTTCAGCCCCAGCATTTT.

Concerning this clonotype: A much larger clonotype is one base distant, so this may be a read error. The chain is built from TRBV12-3 or TRBV12-4 and TRBJ1-2; D remains unclear. Trimming took off 8 bases at V and 4 bases at J, with 17 bases between the two ends. This CDR3 contains 14 residues. The CDR3 protein is CASGDTNGIYGYTF. CDR3 coding DNA: TGTGCCAGCGGTGACACAAACGGGATCTATGGCTACACCTTC.

This clonotype was seen repeatedly, ten times or more. This chain links TRBV29-1 with TRBJ1-1, with D uncertain. Trimming pared 1 base from V and 2 bases from J, leaving 11 bases between. The CDR3 runs 14 residues. CDR1 and CDR2 (germline): SQVTM, ANQGSEA. This CDR3 is CSVEVLAVNTEAFF. Written as DNA, the CDR3 is TGCAGCGTTGAAGTTCTAGCTGTAAACACTGAAGCTTTCTTT.

This clonotype has at least ten counts. V usage is TRBV14 and J usage is TRBJ1-5; D uncertain. Germline CDR1 reads SGHDN; CDR2 reads FVKESK. The V and J ends lost 1 base and 4 bases respectively, with 2 bases between them. This CDR3 has 12 residues. This chain's CDR3 is CASSQANQPQHF. DNA for the CDR3: TGTGCCAGCAGCCAAGCTAATCAGCCCCAGCATTTT.

Worth noting for this clonotype: An end of the junction does not agree with germline; a read error may underlie this. The rearrangement links TRBV15 to TRBJ2-2; 7 bases match TRBD1. Germline V CDR1 and CDR2: LNHNV, YYDKDF (reference sequence). This CDR3 contains 15 residues. Here the CDR3 DNA reads TGTGCTACCAGCATTGGGACAGCGTCGTTGGGGGAGCTGTTTTTT. Its protein is CATSIGTASLGELFF.

The CDR3 is CSVENWQGARGRRYEQYF. CDR3 in DNA: TGCAGCGTTGAAAATTGGCAGGGGGCGCGGGGGAGGCGATACGAGCAGTACTTC. The rearrangement links TRBV29-1 to TRBJ2-7; possibly TRBD1 for D (8 bases). Trimming cost V 2 bases and J 4 bases, with 27 bases left between them. The CDR3 has 18 residues. Germline V lookup: CDR1 SQVTM, CDR2 ANQGSEA.

The J gene is TRBJ2-7, the V gene TRBV11-2; D gene unclear. This CDR3 comprises 15 residues. CDR1 is SGHAT and CDR2 is FQNNGV in the germline V gene. The V end was cut by 5 bases, the J end by 4 bases, with 18 bases between. This chain's CDR3 is CASSANQGRFYEQYF. The CDR3 nucleotides are TGTGCCAGCAGCGCAAATCAAGGTCGGTTTTACGAGCAGTACTTC.

As concerns this clonotype: A read error is possible here, since a much larger clone lies one base away. The chain uses TRBV20-1 and TRBJ2-5; no definite D call. This CDR3 region has 11 residues. Germline V gene lookup returns CDR1 DFQATT and CDR2 SNEGSKA (reference sequence). This CDR3 is CSAEGKETQCF. In nucleotides, the CDR3 is TGCAGTGCTGAAGGCAAAGAGACCCAGTGCTTC.